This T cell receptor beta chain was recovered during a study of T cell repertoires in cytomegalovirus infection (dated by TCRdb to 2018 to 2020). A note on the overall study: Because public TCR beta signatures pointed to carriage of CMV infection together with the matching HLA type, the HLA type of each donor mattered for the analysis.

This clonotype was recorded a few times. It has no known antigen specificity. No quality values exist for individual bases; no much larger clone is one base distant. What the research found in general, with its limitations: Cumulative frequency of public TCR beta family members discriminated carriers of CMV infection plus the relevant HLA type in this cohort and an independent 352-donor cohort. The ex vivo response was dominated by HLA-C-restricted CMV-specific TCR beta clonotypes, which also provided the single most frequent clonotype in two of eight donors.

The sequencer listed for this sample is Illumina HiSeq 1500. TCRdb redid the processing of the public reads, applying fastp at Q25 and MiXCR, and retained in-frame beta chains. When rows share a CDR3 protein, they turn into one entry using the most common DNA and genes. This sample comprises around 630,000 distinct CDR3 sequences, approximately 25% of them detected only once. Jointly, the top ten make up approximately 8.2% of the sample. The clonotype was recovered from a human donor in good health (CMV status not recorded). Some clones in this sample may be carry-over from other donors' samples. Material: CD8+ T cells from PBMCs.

The CDR3 is CASSLVTGYGEEAFF. The nucleotides are TGTGCCAGCAGCCTGGTCACAGGGTACGGAGAGGAAGCTTTCTTT. This sequence uses TRBV7-6 and TRBJ1-1; matching of 6 bases hints at TRBD1 as the D gene. The germline V gene yields SGHVS for CDR1 and FNYEAQ for CDR2. Reading from cysteine to phenylalanine, the CDR3 counts 15 amino acids. Of all the DNA, just the CDR3 is kept, 45 bases in frame from base 1. A distance of 21 bases separates the germline ends of V and J, which lose 5 bases and 8 bases respectively.